A single sample is the source of the 30 T cell receptor beta chains below, sequenced in a study of shared clonotypes between healthy human individuals (TCRdb year 2020). Library preparation employed the immunoSEQ multiplex PCR assay. This immuneACCESS table, as held by TCRdb, lists in-frame sequences with V and J called but not all clones. Of the missing ones, under half trace to an unresolved V gene in checked studies; the others have no known cause. The sample table contains 500,000 or so clones; only one count was recorded for roughly 95% of them. The ten most abundant clones make up under 0.065% of the sample. The sequenced sample was naive CD4+ T cells sorted from blood. The sample's cell subset or site label is to be understood as: CD45RA+ positively selected. Receptors were obtained from a woman aged 30 to 39 in good health.

The V and J genes are TRBV5-1 and TRBJ2-7; TRBD1 matches at 9 bases. Germline CDR1 and CDR2: SGHRS and YFSETQ. The trim removed 4 bases at V and 6 bases at J, leaving 14 bases unmatched. The CDR3 contains 16 residues. The CDR3 loop reads CASSPLSGTGLSEQYF. CDR3 sequence (DNA): TGCGCCAGCAGCCCACTGAGTGGGACAGGGCTTTCCGAGCAGTACTTC.

The V gene is TRBV29-1, the J gene TRBJ1-2; D may be TRBD1 (6 bases). CDR3 length: 14 amino acids. V was trimmed by 1 base and J by 2 bases, leaving 11 bases between them. Germline values: CDR1 SQVTM, CDR2 ANQGSEA. CDR3 DNA: TGCAGCGTTGAAGTGGGGGCGACGAACTATGGCTACACCTTC. Amino acids: CSVEVGATNYGYTF.

The chain combines TRBV27 with TRBJ1-4, with TRBD1 as a possible D gene (6 bases). Deletions cut 0 bases from V and 4 bases from J, with 12 bases between. This CDR3 is built from 16 residues. Germline CDR1 reads MNHEY; CDR2 reads SMNVEV (reference sequence). CDR3 protein: CASSLSPPGDNEKLFF. The CDR3 DNA reads as TGTGCCAGCAGTTTATCCCCGCCAGGGGATAATGAAAAACTGTTTTTT.

The chain links TRBV5-1 to TRBJ2-1, with TRBD1 as a possible D gene (5 bases). Trimming stripped 0 bases from V and 8 bases from J, with 9 bases between. Germline CDR1 and CDR2: SGHRS and YFSETQ. This CDR3 contains 13 residues. The DNA for the CDR3 is TGCGCCAGCAGCTTGGAAGGGGATGATGAGCAGTTCTTC. This codes for CASSLEGDDEQFF.

This sequence joins TRBV20-1 and TRBJ1-2; D call uncertain. The germline V and J ends were trimmed by 1 base and 6 bases, with 6 bases remaining between them. The CDR3 runs 11 residues. Germline V gene sequence: CDR1 DFQATT, CDR2 SNEGSKA (reference sequence). The CDR3: CSARGEDGYTF. For the CDR3, the DNA is TGCAGTGCTAGAGGGGAAGATGGCTACACCTTC.

The chain employs TRBV19 and TRBJ1-1, with D unresolved. The CDR3 is 12 residues long. The V gene's germline CDR1 is LNHDA and CDR2 SQIVND (reference sequence). Trimming pared 6 bases from V and 1 base from J, leaving 6 bases between. CDR3: CASSSENTEAFF. DNA for the CDR3: TGTGCCAGTAGCTCAGAGAACACTGAAGCTTTCTTT. Supplemented by reference TRBV19 and TRBJ1-1, the full variable domain reads DGGITQSPKYLFRKEGQNVTLSCEQNLNHDAMYWYRQDPGQGLRLIYYSQIVNDFQKGDIAEGYSVSREKKESFPLTVTSAQKNPTAFYLCASSSENTEAFFGQGTRLTVV.

The chain links TRBV2 to TRBJ2-2, with TRBD1 matching over 7 bases. This CDR3 is 13 amino acids long. With 7 bases clipped from V and 4 bases from J, the junction kept 3 bases outside the gene matches. Germline CDR1 and CDR2: SNHLY and FYNNEI. Here the CDR3 DNA reads TGTGCCAGCAAGGGGGCTGTCACCGGGGAGCTGTTTTTT. This codes for CASKGAVTGELFF.

The chain couples TRBV7-8 to TRBJ2-1, with 15 bases matching TRBD2. The CDR3 totals 19 residues. Germline V gene data show CDR1 as SGHVS and CDR2 as FQNEAQ. The junction had 16 bases not matched to a gene; V was cut back by 5 bases and J by 8 bases. The CDR3 protein is CASSPRRPGLAGGRDEQFF. In nucleotides, the CDR3 is TGTGCCAGCAGCCCTCGACGACCGGGACTAGCGGGAGGAAGGGATGAGCAGTTCTTC.

CDR3 nucleotide sequence: TGCGCCAGCAGCCGACAGGGGGCAAGGGAGACCCAGTACTTC. This codes for CASSRQGARETQYF. The chain carries TRBV5-1 and TRBJ2-5, with TRBD1 matching 10 bases. V was pared by 4 bases and J by 5 bases, with 5 bases of the junction left unmatched. This CDR3 comprises 14 residues. CDR1 SGHRS and CDR2 YFSETQ come from the germline V gene. Full variable domain (outside the CDR3, taken from reference TRBV5-1 and TRBJ2-5): KAGVTQTPRYLIKTRGQQVTLSCSPISGHRSVSWYQQTPGQGLQFLFEYFSETQRNKGNFPGRFSGRQFSNSRSEMNVSTLELGDSALYLCASSRQGARETQYFGPGTRLLVL.

The chain links TRBV7-9 to TRBJ1-1; no firm D call. Per germline, CDR1 SEHNR and CDR2 FQNEAQ (reference sequence). This CDR3 region has 15 residues. Trimming removed 1 base from V and 0 bases from J, with 9 bases in between. The CDR3 reads CASSLVGPLNTEAFF. As DNA, the CDR3 is TGTGCCAGCAGCTTAGTTGGCCCCCTGAACACTGAAGCTTTCTTT. The complete variable domain, with remaining parts taken from reference TRBV7-9 and TRBJ1-1, reads DTGVSQNPRHKITKRGQNVTFRCDPISEHNRLYWYRQTLGQGPEFLTYFQNEAQLEKSRLLSDRFSAERPKGSFSTLEIQRTEQGDSAMYLCASSLVGPLNTEAFFGQGTRLTVV.

The rearrangement uses TRBV7-9 and TRBJ1-2; D uncertain. The germline CDR1 and CDR2 sequences are SEHNR and FQNEAQ (reference sequence). The CDR3 spans 15 residues. The V gene lost 2 bases and the J gene lost 2 bases, with 12 bases spanning the gap. The CDR3 is CASSLSQATNYGYTF. CDR3 nucleotide sequence: TGTGCCAGCAGCTTATCGCAGGCGACCAACTATGGCTACACCTTC.

The chain links TRBV5-1 to TRBJ2-5; D not certain. The germline V gene has CDR1 SGHRS and CDR2 YFSETQ. The CDR3 runs 13 residues. V lost 3 bases and J lost 0, with 6 bases in between. CDR3: CASSSRDQETQYF. The CDR3 nucleotides are TGCGCCAGCAGCTCCCGGGACCAAGAGACCCAGTACTTC.

The gene calls are TRBV6-5 and TRBJ2-7; D may be TRBD1 (6 bases). Germline CDR1 is MNHEY and CDR2 is SVGAGI. Trimming cost V 2 bases and J 1 base, with 12 bases left between them. The CDR3 consists of 15 residues. The chain's CDR3 is CASSYLRTASYEQYF. DNA of the CDR3: TGTGCCAGCAGTTACCTTAGGACAGCTTCCTACGAGCAGTACTTC.

The V call is TRBV7-8, the J call TRBJ2-1; weak D call: TRBD2 (6 bases). Per the germline V gene, CDR1 is SGHVS and CDR2 is FQNEAQ. The CDR3 loop spans 15 amino acids. V lost 1 base, J lost 6 bases, and 13 bases lay in between. The CDR3 region has the DNA TGTGCCAGCAGCTTAGTTGGTAGCGGCAGCAATGAGCAGTTCTTC. Its translation is CASSLVGSGSNEQFF.

The J gene is TRBJ2-5, the V gene TRBV7-9, with 8 bases matching TRBD1. The J call may not be correct, given that the DNA end is closer to TRBJ2-7. Germline CDR1 is SEHNR and CDR2 is FQNEAQ (reference sequence). CDR3 length equals 15 residues. The chain's CDR3 is CASSLFGTGHYEQYF. CDR3 nucleotides: TGTGCCAGCAGCTTGTTCGGGACAGGCCACTACGAGCAGTACTTC.

This clone was seen a single time. This chain links TRBV10-3 with TRBJ2-7, with 7 bases that match TRBD1. Germline V CDR1 and CDR2: ENHRY, SYGVKD. The CDR3 length is 14 residues. Trimming took 4 bases from V and 2 from J; bases not matched to a gene: 5. The CDR3 DNA follows: TGTGCCATCAGTGCCAACAGGGGAACCTACGAGCAGTACTTC. This codes for CAISANRGTYEQYF.

J is TRBJ1-1 and V is TRBV30; maybe TRBD1 (5 bases). The CDR3 contains 14 residues. The germline gives CDR1 GTSNPN, CDR2 SVGIG (reference sequence). Deletions cut 0 bases from V and 0 bases from J, with 8 bases between. CDR3 amino acids: CAWSVGALNTEAFF. CDR3 bases: TGTGCCTGGAGTGTAGGGGCCCTGAACACTGAAGCTTTCTTT.

The chain employs TRBV27 and TRBJ1-2, with D maybe TRBD1 (5 bases). Germline CDR1 is MNHEY and CDR2 is SMNVEV (reference sequence). The CDR3 extends over 14 amino acids. Trimming took off 8 bases at V and 5 bases at J, with 18 bases between the two ends. CDR3 sequence (DNA): TGTGCCAGCGGTTCTCTAGGGGCTACTTATGGCTACACCTTC. It codes for CASGSLGATYGYTF.

The chain couples TRBV2 to TRBJ2-6; 7 nucleotides match TRBD2. Germline CDR1 reads SNHLY; CDR2 reads FYNNEI. The CDR3 contains 17 residues. V lost 3 bases to trimming and J lost 3 bases; unmatched junction nucleotides: 8. Here the CDR3 DNA reads TGTGCCAGCAGTGATGCGGGAGTGGAGTATGGGGCCAACGTCCTGACTTTC. Residues: CASSDAGVEYGANVLTF. The full variable domain, in which reference TRBV2 and TRBJ2-6 provide the parts outside the CDR3, is EPEVTQTPSHQVTQMGQEVILRCVPISNHLYFYWYRQILGQKVEFLVSFYNNEISEKSEIFDDQFSVERPDGSNFTLKIRSTKLEDSAMYFCASSDAGVEYGANVLTFGAGSRLTVL.

The chain is built from TRBV11-1 and TRBJ2-1, with TRBD1 as a possible D gene (6 bases). This CDR3 comprises 16 residues. V shed 5 bases and J shed 0 bases, with 14 bases lying between them. The germline V gene encodes CDR1 SGHAT and CDR2 FQDESV (reference sequence). In nucleotides, the CDR3 is TGTGCCAGCAGCCACCCCAGGGGAGTCTCCTACAATGAGCAGTTCTTC. The encoded protein is CASSHPRGVSYNEQFF.

J is TRBJ2-2 and V is TRBV5-4, with 9 bases fitting TRBD1. The germline V gene has CDR1 SGHNT and CDR2 YYREEE (reference sequence). V trimming: 3 bases; J trimming: 3 bases; junction bases outside the gene matches: 3. The CDR3 covers 15 residues. CDR3 residues: CASSSGTGYTGELFF. DNA for the CDR3: TGTGCCAGCAGCTCCGGGACAGGGTACACCGGGGAGCTGTTTTTT.

The rearrangement joins TRBV7-6 to TRBJ1-1; TRBD1 is a possible D gene (5 bases). CDR1 is SGHVS, CDR2 FNYEAQ, per germline. This CDR3 is 12 amino acids long. Trimming left V 5 bases short and J 11 bases short, with 15 bases between. CDR3 sequence (DNA): TGTGCCAGCAGCGGACTGCAGGGTCGGGCTTTCTTT. Amino acid sequence: CASSGLQGRAFF.

This chain uses TRBV19 with TRBJ1-5, with D hard to call. There are 12 residues in the CDR3. V was shortened by 5 bases and J by 4 bases, with 6 bases between the two germline ends. CDR1 and CDR2 (germline): LNHDA, SQIVND (reference sequence). As DNA, the CDR3 is TGTGCCAGTAGTTACGGGAATCAGCCCCAGCATTTT. Protein: CASSYGNQPQHF. Based on the CDR3 plus reference TRBV19 and TRBJ1-5, the full variable domain is DGGITQSPKYLFRKEGQNVTLSCEQNLNHDAMYWYRQDPGQGLRLIYYSQIVNDFQKGDIAEGYSVSREKKESFPLTVTSAQKNPTAFYLCASSYGNQPQHFGDGTRLSIL.

The chain recombines TRBV7-6 with TRBJ2-2; TRBD1 is a possible D gene (6 bases). Germline V gene lookup returns CDR1 SGHVS and CDR2 FNYEAQ. The CDR3 loop spans 14 amino acids. Trimming removed 3 bases from V and 6 bases from J, with 11 bases in between. The CDR3 DNA sequence: TGTGCCAGCAGCTTTGAGGGGGACCCCGGGGAGCTGTTTTTT. Its translation: CASSFEGDPGELFF.

The CDR3 sequence is CASSVDRHEQFF. Written as DNA, the CDR3 is TGTGCCAGCAGCGTAGATAGACATGAGCAGTTCTTC. V and J are TRBV9 and TRBJ2-1; D unresolved. V lost 0 bases to trimming and J lost 8 bases, with 6 bases between them. The germline gives CDR1 SGDLS, CDR2 YYNGEE. This CDR3 has 12 amino acids. Supplemented by reference TRBV9 and TRBJ2-1, the full variable domain reads DSGVTQTPKHLITATGQRVTLRCSPRSGDLSVYWYQQSLDQGLQFLIQYYNGEERAKGNILERFSAQQFPDLHSELNLSSLELGDSALYFCASSVDRHEQFFGPGTRLTVL.

This clone was observed a handful of times. The rearrangement uses TRBV11-2 and TRBJ2-7; 8 bases are a match to TRBD2. The J segment lost 6 bases and the V segment lost 3 bases, leaving 4 bases of the junction unmatched. The germline V gene has CDR1 SGHAT and CDR2 FQNNGV. This CDR3 is 13 amino acids long. The CDR3 region is CASSFRAGGEQYF. The CDR3 coding sequence is TGTGCCAGCAGCTTTAGGGCGGGAGGCGAGCAGTACTTC.

V gene TRBV19 combines with J gene TRBJ2-5; D could derive from TRBD1 or TRBD2 (6 bases each). There are 15 residues in the CDR3. CDR1 is LNHDA and CDR2 is SQIVND in the germline V gene (reference sequence). Trimming shortened V by 9 bases and J by 5 bases, and 22 bases separated the two germline ends. Written as DNA, the CDR3 is TGTGCCAGCAGTCTGGGGGGCGCTGATGTCGAGACCCAGTACTTC. It yields the protein CASSLGGADVETQYF.

The chain combines TRBV5-1 with TRBJ2-5, with D tentatively TRBD2 (6 bases). Trimming cost V 1 base and J 1 base, with 14 bases left between them. This CDR3 spans 16 amino acids. CDR1 is SGHRS and CDR2 is YFSETQ in the germline V gene. CDR3 DNA sequence: TGCGCCAGCAGCTTGACCTCGGGACTGGTCCAAGAGACCCAGTACTTC. This encodes CASSLTSGLVQETQYF.

The chain employs TRBV19 and TRBJ2-2, with D uncertain. V lost 5 bases and J lost 3, with 10 bases in between. Germline CDR1 LNHDA, CDR2 SQIVND (reference sequence). The CDR3 totals 14 residues. The CDR3 sequence is CASSVESYTGELFF. The CDR3 bases are TGTGCCAGTAGTGTCGAATCGTACACCGGGGAGCTGTTTTTT.

The rearrangement uses TRBV7-2 and TRBJ2-1; TRBD2 agrees at 7 bases. This CDR3 is 14 amino acids long. Germline V gene lookup returns CDR1 SGHTA and CDR2 FQGNSA. J gave up 8 bases and V 4 bases, and 8 bases lay outside the gene matches. The CDR3 nucleotides read TGTGCCAGCAGCTGGGGGGGAGGTTTCGATGAGCAGTTCTTC. This gives the protein CASSWGGGFDEQFF. The variable domain in full, with the rest retrieved from reference TRBV7-2 and TRBJ2-1, is GAGVSQSPSNKVTEKGKDVELRCDPISGHTALYWYRQSLGQGLEFLIYFQGNSAPDKSGLPSDRFSAERTGGSVSTLTIQRTQQEDSAVYLCASSWGGGFDEQFFGPGTRLTVL.